One T cell receptor (beta chain) is described in this entry. The antigen is not known. The library gave individual cDNA molecules unique molecular identifiers. One entry per CDR3 protein, called by TCRdb with MiXCR from the RACE reads. The profile shows about 340,000 distinct CDR3 sequences, under 9% of them singletons. Documented time point: patch test 1, 2 weeks after DPC sensitization. Documented treatment: therapeutic diphenylcyclopropenone sensitization with weekly scalp DPC. Blood was drawn before each patch test was applied. This sample is part of a study of human T cells and chemical hapten exposure. Overall study findings and caveats: Clustering by CDR3 similarity yielded significantly more large clusters from expanded TCRs than controls.

The CDR3 is 16 amino acids. CDR1 is LGHNA and CDR2 is YNFKEQ in the germline V gene. V lost 3 bases to trimming and J lost 6 bases; unmatched junction nucleotides: 9. The specimen was whole blood, collected in connection with sensitization to the hapten diphenylcyclopropenone (DPC). The rearrangement uses TRBV4-2 and TRBJ2-2, with TRBD1 matching over 8 bases. The source of this sequence is a woman between 18 and 30 years old with alopecia areata. Some clones in this sample may be carry-over from other donors' samples. The CDR3 nucleotides read TGTGCCAGCAGCCACAGCTTTGGACAGGGCCCCGGGGAGCTGTTTTTT. It specifies CASSHSFGQGPGELFF.